These 27 T cell receptor beta chains came from one sample sequenced in a study of OX40 agonist ivuxolimab in advanced cancers. Repertoires were generated with immunoSEQ multiplex PCR, while TCRdb's copy carries only in-frame clones and drops some. This table holds roughly 100,000 clones, 85% to 90% found once. This material consisted of CD4+ or CD8+ T cells sorted from blood, taken in a trial of the OX40 agonist ivuxolimab. The origin of the receptors is an adult with an advanced solid tumor such as melanoma, head and neck, liver or kidney cancer.

The chain uses TRBV11-2 and TRBJ2-3; D is perhaps TRBD2 (6 bases). This CDR3 is built from 12 residues. Trimming pared 5 bases from V and 8 bases from J, leaving 11 bases between. Germline V CDR1 and CDR2: SGHAT, FQNNGV. The CDR3 protein is CASSTGGATQYF. The CDR3 nucleotides are TGTGCCAGCAGCACAGGCGGGGCTACGCAGTATTTT. Filled out from reference TRBV11-2 and TRBJ2-3, the complete variable domain reads EAGVAQSPRYKIIEKRQSVAFWCNPISGHATLYWYQQILGQGPKLLIQFQNNGVVDDSQLPKDRFSAERLKGVDSTLKIQPAKLEDSAVYLCASSTGGATQYFGPGTRLTVL.

The J gene is TRBJ1-6, the V gene TRBV7-9; no clear D gene. V lost 1 base and J 9 bases, leaving 13 bases between the germline ends. This CDR3 contains 15 residues. CDR1 SEHNR and CDR2 FQNEAQ come from the germline V gene (reference sequence). In nucleotides, the CDR3 is TGTGCCAGCAGCTTAGGAGGCGGGAACCCTTCACCCCTCCACTTT. This translates into CASSLGGGNPSPLHF. The full variable domain, with the rest looked up from reference TRBV7-9 and TRBJ1-6, is DTGVSQNPRHKITKRGQNVTFRCDPISEHNRLYWYRQTLGQGPEFLTYFQNEAQLEKSRLLSDRFSAERPKGSFSTLEIQRTEQGDSAMYLCASSLGGGNPSPLHFGNGTRLTVT.

The chain couples TRBV10-1 to TRBJ2-3; D gene unclear. Germline V lookup: CDR1 WNHNN, CDR2 SYGVQD (reference sequence). V shed 2 bases and J shed 4 bases, with 1 base lying between them. This CDR3 spans 11 amino acids. CDR3 residues: CASSEADTQYF. In DNA form, the CDR3 reads TGCGCCAGCAGTGAGGCAGATACGCAGTATTTT.

This chain uses TRBV5-1 with TRBJ2-3, with D hard to call. This CDR3 contains 13 residues. Trimming stripped 0 bases from V and 2 bases from J, with 4 bases between. Looked up from germline, CDR1 is SGHRS and CDR2 is YFSETQ. The CDR3, as DNA: TGCGCCAGCAGCTTGGCTTACACAGATACGCAGTATTTT. This translates into CASSLAYTDTQYF.

J is TRBJ2-5 and V is TRBV30, with D hard to call. The CDR3 has 13 amino acids. The ends were cut back, 0 bases at V and 5 bases at J, with 10 bases in the middle. From germline, CDR1 is GTSNPN and CDR2 SVGIG (reference sequence). This chain's CDR3 is CAWSVGWDETQYF. The CDR3 DNA follows: TGTGCCTGGAGTGTAGGGTGGGATGAGACCCAGTACTTC. The variable domain in full, with the rest retrieved from reference TRBV30 and TRBJ2-5, is SQTIHQWPATLVQPVGSPLSLECTVEGTSNPNLYWYRQAAGRGLQLLFYSVGIGQISSEVPQNLSASRPQDRQFILSSKKLLLSDSGFYLCAWSVGWDETQYFGPGTRLLVL.

The chain uses TRBV28 and TRBJ1-5; a possible D gene is TRBD1 (6 bases). With 4 bases removed from V and 0 bases from J, the gap between germline ends came to 16 bases. This CDR3 has 17 amino acids. Germline V CDR1 and CDR2: MDHEN, SYDVKM. Written as DNA, the CDR3 is TGTGCCAGCAGTTCGAGGGGGAGGGGGTATAGCAATCAGCCCCAGCATTTT. Protein sequence: CASSSRGRGYSNQPQHF. Full variable domain (missing parts from reference TRBV28 and TRBJ1-5): DVKVTQSSRYLVKRTGEKVFLECVQDMDHENMFWYRQDPGLGLRLIYFSYDVKMKEKGDIPEGYSVSREKKERFSLILESASTNQTSMYLCASSSRGRGYSNQPQHFGDGTRLSIL.

J is TRBJ2-3 and V is TRBV25-1, with 10 bases fitting TRBD2. V was pared by 5 bases and J by 6 bases, with 8 bases of the junction left unmatched. Germline V lookup: CDR1 MGHDK, CDR2 SYGVNS. The CDR3 spans 15 residues. In DNA form, the CDR3 reads TGTGCCAGCAGTCGTGGTAGCGGGGGGCGGGATACGCAGTATTTT. This sequence encodes CASSRGSGGRDTQYF.

As regards this clone: Other DNA sequences in the same sample also yield this CDR3. The J gene is TRBJ2-3, the V gene TRBV4-1; D is unresolved. Deletions cut 1 base from V and 5 bases from J, with 4 bases between. CDR3 length: 12 residues. CDR1 and CDR2 (germline): MGHRA, YSYEKL. CDR3 coding DNA: TGCGCCAGCAGCCAAGTACGAGATACGCAGTATTTT. Its translation is CASSQVRDTQYF.

This chain uses TRBV6-1 with TRBJ2-7, with D possibly being TRBD2 (6 bases). This CDR3 has 15 amino acids. The V gene's germline CDR1 is MNHNS and CDR2 SASEGT. V dropped 5 bases and J dropped 0 bases, with 14 bases sitting between them. CDR3 nucleotide sequence: TGTGCCAGCAGTCCCGGACGGGGGAGCTCCTACGAGCAGTACTTC. It translates to CASSPGRGSSYEQYF.

This clone appeared a few times. V is TRBV27 and J is TRBJ2-7; TRBD1 matches 10 bases. The CDR3 consists of 15 residues. The V gene's germline CDR1 is MNHEY and CDR2 SMNVEV (reference sequence). The J segment lost 6 bases and the V segment lost 6 bases, leaving 11 bases of the junction unmatched. CDR3 DNA sequence: TGTGCCAGCAGAGCCAGACCGGGACAGGGGAGCGAGCAGTACTTC. Its protein product is CASRARPGQGSEQYF.

This rearrangement joins TRBV10-3 to TRBJ1-1; weak D call: TRBD1 (5 bases). Germline CDR1 reads ENHRY; CDR2 reads SYGVKD. The CDR3 has 15 residues. Trimming cost V 6 bases and J 5 bases, with 19 bases left between them. The CDR3 DNA is TGTGCCATCAGCACCCAACGGGGCGCGGGGACTGAAGCTTTCTTT. It is translated as CAISTQRGAGTEAFF.

This sequence joins TRBV28 and TRBJ1-1, with D possibly TRBD1 on 5 matching bases. With 5 bases removed from V and 1 base from J, the gap between germline ends came to 8 bases. CDR1 is MDHEN and CDR2 is SYDVKM in the germline V gene. There are 13 residues in the CDR3. The CDR3 spells CASSRTGNTEAFF. The DNA of the CDR3 is TGTGCCAGCAGTCGTACAGGGAACACTGAAGCTTTCTTT.

The chain recombines TRBV15 with TRBJ1-4; no clear D gene. This CDR3 has 15 residues. Germline CDR1 and CDR2: LNHNV and YYDKDF (reference sequence). The V and J ends lost 0 bases and 8 bases respectively, with 13 bases between them. CDR3 residues: CATSRDNSAREKLFF. CDR3 bases: TGTGCCACCAGCAGAGATAACAGCGCCCGAGAAAAACTGTTTTTT.

The chain couples TRBV30 to TRBJ1-4; 10 nucleotides line up with TRBD1. This CDR3 is 16 amino acids long. Losses at the gene ends were 2 bases for V and 8 bases for J; bases not matched to a gene: 11. Germline values: CDR1 GTSNPN, CDR2 SVGIG (reference sequence). CDR3 sequence: CAWSPTWDRGREKLFF. Written as DNA, the CDR3 is TGTGCCTGGAGTCCGACCTGGGACAGGGGCCGCGAAAAACTGTTTTTT.

The chain employs TRBV28 and TRBJ2-2; 7 bases align to TRBD1. CDR3 length: 15 amino acids. Germline V lookup: CDR1 MDHEN, CDR2 SYDVKM. J was trimmed by 0 bases and V by 8 bases; bases with no gene match: 6. CDR3 sequence: CASWSGTANTGELFF. CDR3 sequence (DNA): TGTGCCAGCTGGTCCGGGACAGCGAACACCGGGGAGCTGTTTTTT.

The rearrangement uses TRBV4-1 and TRBJ1-2; maybe TRBD1 (6 bases). The CDR3 is 15 amino acids. The V and J ends lost 4 bases and 4 bases respectively, with 16 bases between them. CDR1 and CDR2 (germline): MGHRA, YSYEKL. The CDR3 coding sequence is TGCGCCAGCAGCCCTGACAGGCACCTACCCTATGGCTACACCTTC. Encoded protein: CASSPDRHLPYGYTF.

The chain carries TRBV5-1 and TRBJ2-5, with 9 bases lining up with TRBD1. The CDR3 covers 15 residues. CDR1 and CDR2 from the germline V gene are SGHRS and YFSETQ. The V gene end was trimmed by 3 bases and the J gene end by 4 bases; junction bases not matched to a gene: 7. CDR3 sequence (DNA): TGCGCCAGCAGCTCCGGGACAGGGATACGAGAGACCCAGTACTTC. As protein: CASSSGTGIRETQYF.

The count of this clone is one. The chain is built from TRBV19 and TRBJ2-7; TRBD1 matches 9 bases. Germline V gene lookup returns CDR1 LNHDA and CDR2 SQIVND (reference sequence). The CDR3 loop spans 14 amino acids. The trim removed 8 bases at V and 6 bases at J, leaving 11 bases unmatched. The CDR3 is CASAEGTGRPEQYF. CDR3 coding DNA: TGTGCCAGTGCCGAGGGGACAGGGAGGCCCGAGCAGTACTTC.

This CDR3 reads CASSYQDRGAYGYTF. CDR3 DNA sequence: TGTGCCAGCAGTTACCAGGACAGGGGTGCCTATGGCTACACCTTC. The V gene is TRBV11-2, the J gene TRBJ1-2, with 9 bases matching TRBD1. This CDR3 is 15 amino acids long. The V gene's germline CDR1 is SGHAT and CDR2 FQNNGV. J gave up 4 bases and V 6 bases, and 9 bases lay outside the gene matches. The complete variable domain, with remaining parts taken from reference TRBV11-2 and TRBJ1-2, reads EAGVAQSPRYKIIEKRQSVAFWCNPISGHATLYWYQQILGQGPKLLIQFQNNGVVDDSQLPKDRFSAERLKGVDSTLKIQPAKLEDSAVYLCASSYQDRGAYGYTFGSGTRLTVV.

The V gene is TRBV29-1, the J gene TRBJ1-3, with 7 bases aligning to TRBD1. This CDR3 comprises 15 residues. V was clipped by 6 bases and J by 0 bases; unmatched bases: 8. CDR1 is SQVTM and CDR2 is ANQGSEA in the germline V gene. CDR3 DNA sequence: TGCAGCGTCACCCAGGGGGGGCACTCTGGAAACACCATATATTTT. As protein: CSVTQGGHSGNTIYF.

The chain joins TRBV5-5 to TRBJ2-1, with 10 bases fitting TRBD1. After removal of 3 bases from V and 5 bases from J, the junction contained 5 bases not matched to a gene. Germline CDR1 reads SGHKS; CDR2 reads YYEKEE (reference sequence). The CDR3 has 15 residues. This CDR3 is CASSSPGTGDNEQFF. The CDR3 nucleotides are TGTGCCAGCAGCTCACCCGGGACAGGGGACAATGAGCAGTTCTTC.

V and J are TRBV6-5 and TRBJ2-7, with D uncertain. CDR1 and CDR2 from the germline V gene are MNHEY and SVGAGI. The CDR3 runs 12 residues. V was shortened by 0 bases and J by 4 bases, with 4 bases between the two germline ends. CDR3 protein: CASSYSWYEQYF. CDR3 nucleotide sequence: TGTGCCAGCAGTTACTCGTGGTACGAGCAGTACTTC.

The chain uses TRBV5-1 and TRBJ2-1; D not resolved. The germline gives CDR1 SGHRS, CDR2 YFSETQ. The CDR3 extends over 15 amino acids. The germline V and J ends were trimmed by 0 bases and 0 bases, with 7 bases remaining between them. The DNA of the CDR3 is TGCGCCAGCAGCTTGGCCGAGGCCTCCTACAATGAGCAGTTCTTC. Translated: CASSLAEASYNEQFF.

The rearrangement links TRBV5-6 to TRBJ1-2, with a tentative D call TRBD1 (5 bases). V was pared by 3 bases and J by 1 base, with 10 bases between. Germline V gene lookup returns CDR1 SGHDT and CDR2 YYEEEE. The CDR3 is 14 amino acids. The CDR3 reads CASSSGLFNYGYTF. CDR3 sequence (DNA): TGTGCCAGCAGCTCGGGGCTCTTTAACTATGGCTACACCTTC.

V and J are TRBV7-2 and TRBJ1-2, with 10 bases lining up with TRBD1. CDR3 size: 15 residues. Losses at the gene ends were 5 bases for V and 6 bases for J; bases not matched to a gene: 9. Germline V gene sequence: CDR1 SGHTA, CDR2 FQGNSA. CDR3 coding DNA: TGTGCCAGCAGCCCGATGGGACAGGGGATTGATGGCTACACCTTC. Its translation is CASSPMGQGIDGYTF.

The rearrangement links TRBV5-1 to TRBJ2-5, with D possibly matching TRBD1 (6 bases). Deletions cut 4 bases from V and 5 bases from J, with 18 bases between. CDR1 is SGHRS and CDR2 is YFSETQ in the germline V gene. The CDR3 totals 15 residues. This CDR3 reads CASSRSLGGGETQYF. In nucleotides, the CDR3 is TGCGCCAGCAGCCGTTCCCTAGGGGGTGGCGAGACCCAGTACTTC.

The chain carries TRBV6-5 and TRBJ2-7; 7 nucleotides match TRBD2. The germline CDR1 and CDR2 sequences are MNHEY and SVGAGI. This CDR3 has 15 amino acids. The junction had 14 bases not matched to a gene; V was cut back by 6 bases and J by 6 bases. The CDR3 bases are TGTGCCAGCAGCCCCGGACGGGGAGGGTACTCCGAGCAGTACTTC. Its translation is CASSPGRGGYSEQYF.